The 20 T cell receptor beta chains below were found in one sample sequenced in a study of shared clonotypes between healthy human individuals. Some clones are missing from TCRdb's copy, which holds only in-frame ones; the method was immunoSEQ multiplex PCR. The table has about 2.4 million clones, approximately 93% seen once. The source material was naive CD4+ T cells from PBMCs. The subset denotes: CD45RA+ positively selected. The receptors shown here come from a man between 18 and 35 years old in good health. Some clones in this sample may be carry-over from other donors' samples.

This chain uses TRBV6-1 with TRBJ1-5; the D is unclear. V lost 3 bases to trimming and J lost 4 bases, with 13 bases between them. The CDR3 covers 15 residues. Germline CDR1 and CDR2: MNHNS and SASEGT. CDR3 sequence (DNA): TGTGCCAGCAGTGACCGAATAGGGAGTAATCAGCCCCAGCATTTT. This sequence encodes CASSDRIGSNQPQHF.

About this clone itself: Other DNA sequences within the sample encode an identical CDR3. CDR3 sequence reads: CASSPGLAGGNEQFF. The CDR3 DNA sequence: TGTGCCAGCAGTCCAGGACTAGCGGGAGGAAATGAGCAGTTCTTC. The chain combines TRBV28 with TRBJ2-1; 14 nucleotides line up with TRBD2. This CDR3 spans 15 amino acids. The germline V gene encodes CDR1 MDHEN and CDR2 SYDVKM. V was clipped by 5 bases and J by 7 bases; unmatched bases: 4. The full variable domain, completed using reference TRBV28 and TRBJ2-1, is DVKVTQSSRYLVKRTGEKVFLECVQDMDHENMFWYRQDPGLGLRLIYFSYDVKMKEKGDIPEGYSVSREKKERFSLILESASTNQTSMYLCASSPGLAGGNEQFFGPGTRLTVL.

In DNA form, the CDR3 reads TGTGCCAGCAACCATAATGGGGCTCGGGGGAAGCACGAGCAGTACTTC. This translates into CASNHNGARGKHEQYF. This chain connects TRBV11-1 to TRBJ2-7; D perhaps matches TRBD2 (6 bases). The ends were cut back, 7 bases at V and 5 bases at J, with 24 bases in the middle. The CDR3 contains 16 residues. Germline V gene data show CDR1 as SGHAT and CDR2 as FQDESV (reference sequence).

This clone came up a few times. The J gene is TRBJ1-4, the V gene TRBV9; D not resolved. CDR3 length: 14 residues. CDR1 is SGDLS, CDR2 YYNGEE, per germline. Trimming cost V 2 bases and J 3 bases, with 8 bases left between them. The CDR3 region has the DNA TGTGCCAGCAGCGTCACGGCCTCTAATGAAAAACTGTTTTTT. Its protein product is CASSVTASNEKLFF.

The CDR3, as DNA: TGTGCCAGCAGGAAGGTGGGAGACTACGAGCAGTACTTC. It is translated as CASRKVGDYEQYF. The chain couples TRBV27 to TRBJ2-7; D perhaps matches TRBD2 (5 bases). This CDR3 contains 13 residues. Looked up from germline, CDR1 is MNHEY and CDR2 is SMNVEV (reference sequence). Between the trimmed V and J ends, which lost 6 bases and 3 bases, there was a span of 12 bases.

CDR3 sequence: CASSVDRGGYGYTF. The CDR3 DNA reads TGTGCCAGCAGTGTCGACAGGGGGGGCTATGGCTACACCTTC. The chain is built from TRBV6-1 and TRBJ1-2; 9 bases map to TRBD1. There are 14 residues in the CDR3. Germline CDR1 and CDR2: MNHNS and SASEGT. Trimming took 4 bases from V and 4 from J; bases not matched to a gene: 4.

CDR3 in amino acids: CASSRLFSTDTQYF. CDR3 sequence (DNA): TGCGCCAGCAGCCGACTATTTAGCACAGATACGCAGTATTTT. The chain uses TRBV5-1 and TRBJ2-3; TRBD2 is a possible D gene (5 bases). Germline lookup yields CDR1 SGHRS and CDR2 YFSETQ. V was trimmed by 4 bases and J by 0 bases, leaving 9 bases between them. The CDR3 covers 14 residues.

V and J are TRBV5-6 and TRBJ1-2, with 9 positions matching TRBD1. The V gene end was trimmed by 4 bases and the J gene end by 4 bases; junction bases not matched to a gene: 8. CDR1 is SGHDT, CDR2 YYEEEE, per germline. The CDR3 runs to 15 residues. In DNA, the CDR3 is TGTGCCAGCAGCGGCCGGGACAGGGCTAGCTATGGCTACACCTTC. Translating gives CASSGRDRASYGYTF.

This chain links TRBV10-3 with TRBJ2-1, with no clear D. Germline CDR1 and CDR2: ENHRY and SYGVKD. V was cut by 2 bases and J by 0 bases, with 14 bases left in between. CDR3 length: 17 amino acids. CDR3 bases: TGTGCCATCAGTGAGGTGCTGACGGCGAGCTCCTACAATGAGCAGTTCTTC. Translation gives CAISEVLTASSYNEQFF.

Remarks on this clone: Other DNA sequences from this sample encode an identical CDR3 as well. This chain links TRBV11-2 with TRBJ2-1, with D possibly matching TRBD2 (5 bases). Germline V lookup: CDR1 SGHAT, CDR2 FQNNGV. The germline V and J ends were trimmed by 5 bases and 4 bases, with 9 bases remaining between them. The CDR3 runs to 13 residues. The CDR3 protein is CASSPTRYNEQFF. The CDR3 bases are TGTGCCAGCAGCCCCACTAGGTACAATGAGCAGTTCTTC.

In nucleotides, the CDR3 is TGCGCCAGCAGCGAGGGGACTAGCGGGAGAGATACGCAGTATTTT. It is translated as CASSEGTSGRDTQYF. V is TRBV5-1 and J is TRBJ2-3, with 14 bases identical to TRBD2. The CDR3 contains 15 residues. Germline assignment: CDR1 SGHRS and CDR2 YFSETQ. V shed 4 bases, J shed 5 bases, and the junction held 3 bases outside the gene matches.

The chain is built from TRBV25-1 and TRBJ2-7, with D possibly TRBD1 on 6 matching bases. The CDR3 totals 15 residues. From germline, CDR1 is MGHDK and CDR2 SYGVNS. V dropped 4 bases and J dropped 5 bases, with 18 bases sitting between them. The CDR3 DNA reads TGTGCCAGCAGTGCACCAGGCCGACAGGAGCACGAGCAGTACTTC. Translating it yields CASSAPGRQEHEQYF.

On this clone: Other nucleotide sequences in the sample specify the same CDR3. The chain joins TRBV7-2 to TRBJ2-7; TRBD1 agrees at 8 bases. V was pared by 4 bases and J by 0 bases, with 5 bases of the junction left unmatched. Germline values: CDR1 SGHTA, CDR2 FQGNSA. The CDR3 loop spans 15 amino acids. DNA of the CDR3: TGTGCCAGCAGCTCACGGGACAGGCTCTCCTACGAGCAGTACTTC. Translated, it gives CASSSRDRLSYEQYF.

The chain recombines TRBV7-3 with TRBJ2-3, with TRBD2 matching 14 bases. The CDR3 sequence is 16 residues long. Germline V gene data show CDR1 as SGHTA and CDR2 as FQGTGA. Trimming removed 5 bases from V and 4 bases from J; junction bases left unmatched: 5. CDR3: CASSAGTSGSADTQYF. The CDR3 coding sequence is TGTGCCAGCAGCGCCGGGACTAGCGGGAGTGCAGATACGCAGTATTTT.

The chain employs TRBV5-4 and TRBJ2-3, with D possibly TRBD1 on 6 matching bases. This CDR3 has 16 residues. V lost 4 bases, J lost 2 bases, and 17 bases lay in between. Germline-derived CDR1 and CDR2 are SGHNT and YYREEE (reference sequence). As DNA, the CDR3 is TGTGCCAGCAGCCTTGGACAGAACGCTCTCACAGATACGCAGTATTTT. It encodes CASSLGQNALTDTQYF.

Points on this clone: The sample contains more than one DNA sequence encoding this CDR3. V usage is TRBV20-1 and J usage is TRBJ1-1; no clear D. V was cut by 5 bases and J by 1 base, with 5 bases left in between. CDR1 is DFQATT, CDR2 SNEGSKA, per germline (reference sequence). The CDR3 spans 11 residues. CDR3 in DNA: TGCAGTGCTTCTAAGAACACTGAAGCTTTCTTT. Its protein product is CSASKNTEAFF.

The chain links TRBV6-1 to TRBJ1-1, with 9 bases identical to TRBD1. Per the germline V gene, CDR1 is MNHNS and CDR2 is SASEGT. This CDR3 contains 15 residues. Losses at the gene ends were 10 bases for V and 0 bases for J; bases not matched to a gene: 9. In DNA form, the CDR3 reads TGTGCCACCGGACAGGGGAGATATCTGAACACTGAAGCTTTCTTT. Translating gives CATGQGRYLNTEAFF.

This clone was seen a single time. The gene calls are TRBV5-1 and TRBJ1-4; D not resolved. This CDR3 comprises 13 residues. V was pared by 2 bases and J by 8 bases, with 10 bases between. Germline CDR1 is SGHRS and CDR2 is YFSETQ. CDR3 sequence (DNA): TGCGCCAGCAGCTTCATCGGGGAGGAAAAACTGTTTTTT. It translates to CASSFIGEEKLFF. The variable domain in full, with the rest retrieved from reference TRBV5-1 and TRBJ1-4, is KAGVTQTPRYLIKTRGQQVTLSCSPISGHRSVSWYQQTPGQGLQFLFEYFSETQRNKGNFPGRFSGRQFSNSRSEMNVSTLELGDSALYLCASSFIGEEKLFFGSGTQLSVL.

The chain is built from TRBV29-1 and TRBJ2-1, with D tentatively TRBD2 (5 bases). Germline assignment: CDR1 SQVTM and CDR2 ANQGSEA. Between the trimmed V and J ends, which lost 3 bases and 4 bases, there was a span of 13 bases. CDR3 size: 14 residues. CDR3 in DNA: TGCAGCGTTGAGTTCGCCACTAGGTACAATGAGCAGTTCTTC. It translates to CSVEFATRYNEQFF.

Details on this clone: Other DNA sequences in this specimen translate into the identical CDR3. The chain joins TRBV19 to TRBJ1-1, with D perhaps matching TRBD1 (5 bases). The V gene's germline CDR1 is LNHDA and CDR2 SQIVND (reference sequence). The CDR3 has 13 amino acids. The V end was cut by 3 bases, the J end by 4 bases, with 9 bases between. CDR3: CASSIPGSTEAFF. CDR3 coding DNA: TGTGCCAGTAGTATCCCAGGGAGCACTGAAGCTTTCTTT.